The 25 T cell receptor beta chains listed next were all sequenced from one sample in a study of early T cells in non-severe SARS-CoV-2 infection. TCRdb re-called the 5' RACE reads with MiXCR, one entry per CDR3 protein. The data show 50,000 to 60,000 distinct CDR3 sequences, about 8% seen once. The sample was whole blood. These receptors came from an adult who was a healthcare worker with PCR-confirmed SARS-CoV-2 infection or an uninfected control (not recorded which).

This clonotype was counted many times. The chain uses TRBV14 and TRBJ1-1, with 7 bases matching TRBD1. Trimming took 2 bases from V and 7 from J; bases not matched to a gene: 1. CDR3 size: 12 residues. Germline CDR1 and CDR2: SGHDN and FVKESK. CDR3: CASSQWDSEAFF. The CDR3 coding sequence is TGTGCCAGCAGCCAATGGGACAGTGAAGCTTTCTTT.

This clonotype was seen many times. J is TRBJ2-3 and V is TRBV12-3 or TRBV12-4; 12 bases line up with TRBD2. The CDR3 contains 14 residues. Losses at the gene ends were 5 bases for V and 6 bases for J; bases not matched to a gene: 3. The CDR3 nucleotides read TGTGCCAGCAGTCGACTAGCGGGAGCTGATACGCAGTATTTT. Protein sequence: CASSRLAGADTQYF.

There are a few counts of this clonotype. This chain links TRBV2 with TRBJ2-6; D remains unclear. The CDR3 spans 14 residues. Trimming removed 4 bases at V and 4 bases at J, with 8 bases between. Germline loops: CDR1 SNHLY, CDR2 FYNNEI. The CDR3 is CASSGASGANVLTF. Written as DNA, the CDR3 is TGTGCCAGCAGTGGTGCGAGCGGGGCCAACGTCCTGACTTTC.

The table lists this clonotype with many counts. The chain combines TRBV28 with TRBJ2-7, with D unclear. V was pared by 3 bases and J by 3 bases, with 3 bases between. The CDR3 totals 11 residues. CDR1 and CDR2 (germline): MDHEN, SYDVKM. The CDR3 bases are TGTGCCAGCAGTTTGAACTACGAGCAGTACTTC. This codes for CASSLNYEQYF.

The genes are TRBV7-9 and TRBJ1-1, with D perhaps matching TRBD1 (6 bases). Germline CDR1 and CDR2: SEHNR and FQNEAQ (reference sequence). V shed 5 bases and J shed 5 bases, with 18 bases lying between them. The CDR3 length is 15 residues. CDR3 residues: CASSTRQEERTEAFF. The DNA for the CDR3 is TGTGCCAGCAGCACCCGACAGGAGGAGAGAACTGAAGCTTTCTTT.

This clonotype was seen more than once but under ten times. The CDR3 is CASRHTRTSGAYNEQFF. The CDR3 region has the DNA TGTGCCAGCAGGCATACCCGGACTAGCGGGGCTTACAATGAGCAGTTCTTC. The V and J genes are TRBV5-8 and TRBJ2-1; TRBD2 matches 12 bases. The trim removed 5 bases at V and 4 bases at J, leaving 10 bases unmatched. Germline loops: CDR1 SGHTS, CDR2 YDEGEE. The CDR3 has 17 amino acids.

This clonotype showed up just a few times. The chain employs TRBV13 and TRBJ2-3, with 15 bases matching TRBD2. The CDR3 sequence is 18 residues long. CDR1 and CDR2 from the germline V gene are PRHDT and FYEKMQ (reference sequence). The J segment lost 5 bases and the V segment lost 4 bases, leaving 10 bases of the junction unmatched. The CDR3 loop is CASSWGTSGRRKGDTQYF. The CDR3 DNA reads as TGTGCCAGCAGCTGGGGGACTAGCGGGAGGCGTAAGGGAGATACGCAGTATTTT.

V gene TRBV5-5 combines with J gene TRBJ2-7; 9 nucleotides line up with TRBD1. The germline V gene encodes CDR1 SGHKS and CDR2 YYEKEE (reference sequence). CDR3 length: 13 residues. V was pared by 4 bases and J by 2 bases, with 1 base of the junction left unmatched. The CDR3 reads CASSRQGAYEQYF. The CDR3 DNA sequence: TGTGCCAGCAGCAGACAGGGGGCCTACGAGCAGTACTTC.

This clonotype has ten or more counts. J is TRBJ2-3 and V is TRBV11-2, with 13 bases fitting TRBD2. CDR3 length: 15 residues. Germline V gene sequence: CDR1 SGHAT, CDR2 FQNNGV. Germline trimming cut 6 bases from V and 4 bases from J; bases unmatched to any gene: 4. The CDR3 DNA reads TGTGCCAGCAGATGGACTAGCGGGAGACCAGATACGCAGTATTTT. This translates into CASRWTSGRPDTQYF.

This clonotype occurred many times. CDR3: CASSPSPTGNYNEQFF. CDR3 DNA sequence: TGTGCCAGCTCACCGTCGCCGACAGGGAACTACAATGAGCAGTTCTTC. The genes are TRBV18 and TRBJ2-1; 7 bases line up with TRBD1. V shed 3 bases and J 3 bases; nucleotides not matched to a gene: 8. Germline lookup yields CDR1 KGHSH and CDR2 LQKENI. This CDR3 contains 16 residues.

The table lists this clonotype with many counts. The chain has TRBV12-3 or TRBV12-4 and TRBJ2-5; D gene unclear. V lost 3 bases to trimming and J lost 6 bases, with 14 bases between them. CDR3 size: 14 residues. CDR3 in DNA: TGTGCCAGCAGTTTTAAAGGGCCTGGGAAGACCCAGTACTTC. Translating it yields CASSFKGPGKTQYF.

This clonotype was counted a few times. The chain couples TRBV4-1 to TRBJ1-2, with a tentative D call TRBD1 (5 bases). V gave up 2 bases and J gave up 0 bases, with 16 bases separating them. Germline values: CDR1 MGHRA, CDR2 YSYEKL. CDR3 length: 17 amino acids. The CDR3 reads CASSQWTGTEANYGYTF. For the CDR3, the DNA is TGCGCCAGCAGCCAATGGACCGGGACGGAGGCTAACTATGGCTACACCTTC.

The chain links TRBV7-9 to TRBJ2-3, with D uncertain. The CDR3 is 14 residues long. Trimming removed 5 bases at V and 10 bases at J, with 19 bases between. Germline values: CDR1 SEHNR, CDR2 FQNEAQ (reference sequence). CDR3 DNA sequence: TGTGCCAGCAGCATTCCGAGCCTTCAGATTCCGCAGTATTTT. Its translation: CASSIPSLQIPQYF.

This clonotype was observed a few times. The V call is TRBV28, the J call TRBJ2-1; 10 bases are a match to TRBD2. Germline CDR1 and CDR2: MDHEN and SYDVKM. V shed 11 bases and J 4 bases; nucleotides not matched to a gene: 5. CDR3 size: 13 residues. As DNA, the CDR3 is TGTGCCGCCTCTAGCGGGAGTTACAATGAGCAGTTCTTC. It specifies CAASSGSYNEQFF.

This clonotype was detected ten times or more. This chain connects TRBV7-9 to TRBJ2-5; 11 bases agree with TRBD2. CDR1 is SEHNR and CDR2 is FQNEAQ in the germline V gene (reference sequence). This CDR3 is 17 amino acids long. V gave up 5 bases and J gave up 1 base; unmatched junction bases: 9. The DNA of the CDR3 is TGTGCCAGCAGCCCGAGCATAGCGGGAGGGGGCCAAGAGACCCAGTACTTC. This encodes CASSPSIAGGGQETQYF.

V is TRBV19 and J is TRBJ1-4; unclear D gene. Germline V gene data show CDR1 as LNHDA and CDR2 as SQIVND (reference sequence). Trimming took off 3 bases at V and 5 bases at J, with 10 bases between the two ends. CDR3 length: 14 amino acids. In DNA form, the CDR3 reads TGTGCCAGTAGTATGCGGATCATAAATGAAAAACTGTTTTTT. The encoded protein is CASSMRIINEKLFF.

This chain uses TRBV27 with TRBJ2-7; 7 nucleotides align to TRBD1. The germline V gene has CDR1 MNHEY and CDR2 SMNVEV (reference sequence). V lost 6 bases to trimming and J lost 4 bases; unmatched junction nucleotides: 6. The CDR3 is 13 amino acids. The CDR3 nucleotides read TGTGCCAGCAGCCCCGGCAGGGGGTACGAGCAGTACTTC. This sequence encodes CASSPGRGYEQYF.

This clonotype showed up just a few times. The chain recombines TRBV10-3 with TRBJ2-5; D may correspond to TRBD1 or TRBD2 (5 bases each). Looked up from germline, CDR1 is ENHRY and CDR2 is SYGVKD. CDR3 length: 14 residues. V gave up 0 bases and J gave up 4 bases, with 9 bases separating them. CDR3 loop: CAISESRGTETQYF. In DNA form, the CDR3 reads TGTGCCATCAGTGAGTCGAGGGGCACAGAGACCCAGTACTTC.

This clonotype was counted at least ten times. The chain couples TRBV3-1 to TRBJ2-5; the match to TRBD2 covers 11 bases. This CDR3 has 16 residues. Trimming cost V 4 bases and J 4 bases; bases outside gene matches: 8. The V gene's germline CDR1 is LGHDT and CDR2 YNNKEL (reference sequence). CDR3 sequence: CASSLTSGKKRETQYF. The CDR3, as DNA: TGTGCCAGCAGCCTGACTAGCGGGAAAAAACGAGAGACCCAGTACTTC.

This clonotype has more than one count but fewer than ten. The chain uses TRBV19 and TRBJ1-1; D unclear. Germline V gene data show CDR1 as LNHDA and CDR2 as SQIVND (reference sequence). V lost 2 bases and J lost 0, with 7 bases in between. This CDR3 is 14 amino acids long. CDR3: CASSIQLMNTEAFF. CDR3 DNA: TGTGCCAGTAGTATACAGTTAATGAACACTGAAGCTTTCTTT.

The chain is built from TRBV10-3 and TRBJ2-1, with 10 bases that match TRBD1. The CDR3 is 14 residues long. The germline V gene encodes CDR1 ENHRY and CDR2 SYGVKD. The V gene end was trimmed by 6 bases and the J gene end by 5 bases; junction bases not matched to a gene: 4. CDR3 in DNA: TGTGCCATCAGGACCGGGACAGGGGACAATGAGCAGTTCTTC. It yields the protein CAIRTGTGDNEQFF.

The table lists this clonotype with a few counts. The genes are TRBV6-5 and TRBJ2-7, with D possibly being TRBD2 (6 bases). This CDR3 is built from 14 residues. V lost 5 bases, J lost 0 bases, and 11 bases lay in between. Germline loops: CDR1 MNHEY, CDR2 SVGAGI. Written as DNA, the CDR3 is TGTGCCAGCAGTAAGGACGGGGGCTCCTACGAGCAGTACTTC. Its protein is CASSKDGGSYEQYF.

This clonotype was observed a few times. The chain is built from TRBV28 and TRBJ2-7; D remains ambiguous. The germline V gene has CDR1 MDHEN and CDR2 SYDVKM. V shed 3 bases and J shed 3 bases, with 15 bases lying between them. The CDR3 loop spans 15 amino acids. This chain's CDR3 is CASSFTSDGNYEQYF. CDR3 coding DNA: TGTGCCAGCAGTTTCACTTCGGACGGAAACTACGAGCAGTACTTC.

This clonotype was recorded a few times. The chain links TRBV12-3 or TRBV12-4 to TRBJ1-6; tentative D call: TRBD1 (5 bases). V lost 5 bases to trimming and J lost 8 bases, with 16 bases between them. The CDR3 runs to 15 residues. The CDR3 nucleotides are TGTGCCAGCAGTCCCGGGACCCTTCGGGATTCACCCCTCCACTTT. It encodes CASSPGTLRDSPLHF.

This clonotype was seen many times. V and J are TRBV5-4 and TRBJ2-2; maybe TRBD2 (5 bases). This CDR3 is 17 amino acids long. The V gene's germline CDR1 is SGHNT and CDR2 YYREEE (reference sequence). Deletions cut 4 bases from V and 0 bases from J, with 16 bases between. CDR3 nucleotides: TGTGCCAGCAGCCCCTCCCCAACGGGGTCGAACACCGGGGAGCTGTTTTTT. Translated: CASSPSPTGSNTGELFF.